The clone carrying this T cell receptor (beta chain) has a handful of counts. The CDR3 sequence is 15 residues long. Germline CDR1 and CDR2: ENHRY and SYGVKD. The germline V and J ends were trimmed by 3 bases and 5 bases, with 16 bases remaining between them. This sample is drawn from a study of T-cell reconstitution after alpha-beta-depleted transplantation in children. During its preparation, the TCRbeta library received unique molecular identifiers. In TCRdb, the PCR reads were re-called with MiXCR into one record per CDR3 protein. The sample includes 500,000 to 600,000 distinct CDR3 sequences, about a sixth seen only once; the top ten take around 3.3%.

The chain joins TRBV10-3 to TRBJ2-5, with D tentatively TRBD1 (6 bases). The source was PBMCs from the stem cell graft donor, collected from the stem cell graft. The receptor was derived from a human donor who donated a stem cell graft to a child with acute lymphoblastic leukemia. The CDR3 sequence: CAISDPPLRGETQYF. The CDR3 nucleotides are TGTGCCATCAGTGACCCACCCCTAAGGGGGGAGACCCAGTACTTC.